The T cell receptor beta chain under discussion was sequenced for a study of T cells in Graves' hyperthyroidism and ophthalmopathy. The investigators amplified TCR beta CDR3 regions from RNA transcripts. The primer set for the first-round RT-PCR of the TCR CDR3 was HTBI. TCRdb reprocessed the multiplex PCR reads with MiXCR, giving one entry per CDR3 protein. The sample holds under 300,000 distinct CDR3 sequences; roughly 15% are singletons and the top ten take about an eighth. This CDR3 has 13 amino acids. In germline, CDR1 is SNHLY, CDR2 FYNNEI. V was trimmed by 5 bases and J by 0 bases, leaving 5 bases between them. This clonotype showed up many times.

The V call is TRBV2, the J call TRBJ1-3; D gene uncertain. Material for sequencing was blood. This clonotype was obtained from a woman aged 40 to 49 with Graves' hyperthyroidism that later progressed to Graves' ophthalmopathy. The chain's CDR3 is CASSYDSGNTIYF. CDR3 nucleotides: TGTGCCAGCAGTTACGACTCTGGAAACACCATATATTTT.